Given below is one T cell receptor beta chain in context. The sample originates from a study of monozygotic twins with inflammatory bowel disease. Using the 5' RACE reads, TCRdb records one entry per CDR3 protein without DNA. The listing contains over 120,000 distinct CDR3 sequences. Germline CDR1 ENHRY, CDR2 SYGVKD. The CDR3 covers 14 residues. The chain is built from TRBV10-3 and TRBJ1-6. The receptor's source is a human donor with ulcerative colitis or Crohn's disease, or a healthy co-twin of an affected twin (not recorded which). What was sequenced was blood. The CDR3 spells CAISESQNNSPLHF.